This T cell receptor (beta chain) derives from a study of beta chain features in type 1 diabetes. CDR1 is SGHTA and CDR2 is FQGNSA in the germline V gene. CDR3 length: 16 amino acids. The V end was cut by 5 bases, the J end by 4 bases, with 20 bases between. With respect to this clone: The antigen remains undetermined.

What was sequenced were expressed TCRB transcripts, since all of the isolated RNA had been reverse transcribed. Sequencing used immunoSEQ multiplex PCR; TCRdb keeps in-frame clones, though not all of them. The sample consists of a few hundred thousand clones, about 14% of them appearing once. Findings and limits, study-wide: Unsettled here was the matter of whether HLA type influences TCRB rearrangement. VDJ junctions from patients with type 1 diabetes contained fewer insertions and more deletions.

Via the markers CD45RO/CCR7/CD25/CD127/CD95/CD27, stem cell-like memory, regulatory, central memory and naive CD4+ cells were sorted. Purity of each sorted population was above 95%. The V call is TRBV7-2, the J call TRBJ2-5; maybe TRBD1 (6 bases). Sequencing was performed on central memory CD4+ T cells from blood. This TCR derives from a man aged 25-40 years in good health. CDR3 sequence reads: CASSPRQGPPGETQYF. The CDR3 DNA sequence: TGTGCCAGCAGCCCCCGGCAGGGGCCCCCGGGAGAGACCCAGTACTTC.